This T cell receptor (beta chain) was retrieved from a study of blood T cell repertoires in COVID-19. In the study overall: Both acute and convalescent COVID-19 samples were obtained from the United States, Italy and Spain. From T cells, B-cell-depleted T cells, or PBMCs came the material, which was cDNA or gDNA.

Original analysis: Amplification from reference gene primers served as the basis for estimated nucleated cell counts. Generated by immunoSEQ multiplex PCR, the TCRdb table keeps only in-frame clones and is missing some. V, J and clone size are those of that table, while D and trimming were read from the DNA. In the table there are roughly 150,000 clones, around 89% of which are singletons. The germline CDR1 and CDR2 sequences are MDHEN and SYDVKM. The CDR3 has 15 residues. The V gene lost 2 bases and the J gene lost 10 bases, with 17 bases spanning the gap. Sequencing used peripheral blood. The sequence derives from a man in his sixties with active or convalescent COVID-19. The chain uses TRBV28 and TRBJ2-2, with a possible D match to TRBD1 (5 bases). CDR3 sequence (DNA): TGTGCCAGCAGTTTAAGGCAGGGTCTGAAGGTGGAGCTGTTTTTT. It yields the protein CASSLRQGLKVELFF.